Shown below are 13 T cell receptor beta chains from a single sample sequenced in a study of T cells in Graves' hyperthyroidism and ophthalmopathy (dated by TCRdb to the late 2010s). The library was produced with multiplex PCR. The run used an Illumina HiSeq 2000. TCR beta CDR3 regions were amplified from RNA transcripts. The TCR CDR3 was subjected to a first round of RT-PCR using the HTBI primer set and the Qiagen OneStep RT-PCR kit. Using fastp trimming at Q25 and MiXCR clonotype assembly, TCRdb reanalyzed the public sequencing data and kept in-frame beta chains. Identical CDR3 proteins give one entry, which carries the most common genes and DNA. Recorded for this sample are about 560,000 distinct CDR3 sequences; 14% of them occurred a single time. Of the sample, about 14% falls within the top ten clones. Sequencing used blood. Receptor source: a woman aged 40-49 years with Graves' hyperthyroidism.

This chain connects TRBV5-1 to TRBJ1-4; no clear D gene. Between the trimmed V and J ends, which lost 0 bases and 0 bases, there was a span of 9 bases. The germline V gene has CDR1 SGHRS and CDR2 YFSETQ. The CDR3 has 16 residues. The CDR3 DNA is TGCGCCAGCAGCTTGGGGACGGTTGCAACTAATGAAAAACTGTTTTTT. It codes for CASSLGTVATNEKLFF. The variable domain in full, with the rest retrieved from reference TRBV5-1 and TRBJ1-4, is KAGVTQTPRYLIKTRGQQVTLSCSPISGHRSVSWYQQTPGQGLQFLFEYFSETQRNKGNFPGRFSGRQFSNSRSEMNVSTLELGDSALYLCASSLGTVATNEKLFFGSGTQLSVL.

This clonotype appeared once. CDR3 nucleotide sequence: TGTGCCAGCACCCAGACAGGGACCTACTCTGGGGCCAACGTCCTGACTTTC. This sequence encodes CASTQTGTYSGANVLTF. The chain recombines TRBV28 with TRBJ2-6; the match to TRBD1 covers 7 bases. The CDR3 totals 17 residues. Unmatched junction bases numbered 9, after V lost 7 bases and J lost 0 bases. The V gene's germline CDR1 is MDHEN and CDR2 SYDVKM.

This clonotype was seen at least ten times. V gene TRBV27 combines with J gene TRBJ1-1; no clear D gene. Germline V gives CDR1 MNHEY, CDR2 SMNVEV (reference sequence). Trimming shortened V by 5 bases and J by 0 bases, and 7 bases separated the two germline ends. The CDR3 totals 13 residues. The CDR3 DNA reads TGTGCCAGCAGTGACATATTGAACACTGAAGCTTTCTTT. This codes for CASSDILNTEAFF.

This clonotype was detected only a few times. The CDR3 spells CAISGRDEVVEQYF. CDR3 sequence (DNA): TGTGCCATCAGTGGACGGGACGAGGTAGTCGAGCAGTACTTC. This chain uses TRBV10-3 with TRBJ2-7; D may match TRBD1 or TRBD2 (5 bases each). CDR1 ENHRY and CDR2 SYGVKD come from the germline V gene. The CDR3 has 14 amino acids. V was cut by 4 bases and J by 6 bases, with 16 bases left in between.

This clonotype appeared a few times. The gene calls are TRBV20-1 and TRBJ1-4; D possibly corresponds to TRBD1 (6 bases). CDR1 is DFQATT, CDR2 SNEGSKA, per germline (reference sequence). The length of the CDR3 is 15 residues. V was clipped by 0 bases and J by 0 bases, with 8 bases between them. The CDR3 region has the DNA TGCAGTGCTAGAGACCACAGGGCAACTAATGAAAAACTGTTTTTT. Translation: CSARDHRATNEKLFF.

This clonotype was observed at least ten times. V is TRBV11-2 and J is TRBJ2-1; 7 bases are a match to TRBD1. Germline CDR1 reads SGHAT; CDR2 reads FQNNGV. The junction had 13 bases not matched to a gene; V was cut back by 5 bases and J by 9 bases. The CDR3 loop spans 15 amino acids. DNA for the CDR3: TGTGCCAGCAGCCGGGCCGACAGGGAGTTTACTGAGCAGTTCTTC. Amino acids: CASSRADREFTEQFF.

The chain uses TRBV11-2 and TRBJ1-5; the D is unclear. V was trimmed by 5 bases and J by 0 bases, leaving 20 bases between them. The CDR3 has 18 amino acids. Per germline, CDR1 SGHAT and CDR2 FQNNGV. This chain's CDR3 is CASSHGGYAPNSNQPQHF. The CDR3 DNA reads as TGTGCCAGCAGCCATGGAGGCTATGCTCCGAATAGCAATCAGCCCCAGCATTTT. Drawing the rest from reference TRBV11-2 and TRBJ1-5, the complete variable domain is EAGVAQSPRYKIIEKRQSVAFWCNPISGHATLYWYQQILGQGPKLLIQFQNNGVVDDSQLPKDRFSAERLKGVDSTLKIQPAKLEDSAVYLCASSHGGYAPNSNQPQHFGDGTRLSIL.

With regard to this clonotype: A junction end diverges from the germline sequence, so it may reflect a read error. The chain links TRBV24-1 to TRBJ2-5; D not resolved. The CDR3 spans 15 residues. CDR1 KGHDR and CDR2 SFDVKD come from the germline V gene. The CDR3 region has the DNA TGTGCCACCAGCGATTTCACGGGTAAACAAGAGACCCAGTACTTC. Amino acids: CATSDFTGKQETQYF.

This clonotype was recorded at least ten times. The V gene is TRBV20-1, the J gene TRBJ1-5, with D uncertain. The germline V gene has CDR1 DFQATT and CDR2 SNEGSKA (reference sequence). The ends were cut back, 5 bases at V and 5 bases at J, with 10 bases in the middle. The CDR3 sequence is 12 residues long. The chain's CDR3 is CSAESGDQPQHF. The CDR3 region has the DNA TGCAGTGCTGAGAGCGGGGATCAGCCCCAGCATTTT.

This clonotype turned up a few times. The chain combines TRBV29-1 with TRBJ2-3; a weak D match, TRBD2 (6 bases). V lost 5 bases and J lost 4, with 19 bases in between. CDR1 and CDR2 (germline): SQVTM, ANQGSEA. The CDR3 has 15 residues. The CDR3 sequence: CSVWRAMVIADTQYF. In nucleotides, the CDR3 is TGCAGCGTTTGGAGGGCCATGGTCATTGCAGATACGCAGTATTTT.

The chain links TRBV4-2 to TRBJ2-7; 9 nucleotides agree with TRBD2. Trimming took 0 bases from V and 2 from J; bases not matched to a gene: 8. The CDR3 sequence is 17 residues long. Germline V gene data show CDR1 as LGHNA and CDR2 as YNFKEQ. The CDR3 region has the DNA TGTGCCAGCAGCCAAGATTCCGCGCGCGGGAGGGCCTACGAGCAGTACTTC. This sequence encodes CASSQDSARGRAYEQYF.

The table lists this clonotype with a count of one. CDR3 nucleotides: TGTGCCAGCAGTTTCACTAGCGGGAGGGCTGGCGGGGAGCTGTTTTTT. The encoded protein is CASSFTSGRAGGELFF. This rearrangement joins TRBV2 to TRBJ2-2, with 13 bases lining up with TRBD2. Germline V CDR1 and CDR2: SNHLY, FYNNEI. Trimming cost V 5 bases and J 7 bases; bases outside gene matches: 7. This CDR3 spans 16 amino acids.

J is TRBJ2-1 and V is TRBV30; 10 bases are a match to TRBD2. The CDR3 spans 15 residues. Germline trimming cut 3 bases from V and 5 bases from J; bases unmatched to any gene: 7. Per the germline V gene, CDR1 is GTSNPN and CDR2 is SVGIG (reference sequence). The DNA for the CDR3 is TGTGCCTGGAGCTCCGGACTAGCGGCCCACAATGAGCAGTTCTTC. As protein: CAWSSGLAAHNEQFF.